This T cell receptor (beta chain) was sequenced during a study of TIL therapy for anti-PD-1-resistant metastatic lung cancer. Overall study: Median tumor PD-L1 proportion score was approximately 5.7%. Most patients had lung adenocarcinoma. Tumors carried a median 1.5 non-synonymous mutations per megabase.

There are a few counts of this clone. The antigen is not known. Germline CDR1 is MDHEN and CDR2 is SYDVKM. The CDR3 has 13 residues. Trimming took off 0 bases at V and 5 bases at J, with 7 bases between the two ends. The immunoSEQ assay was v3. Measured with immunoSEQ multiplex PCR; TCRdb has only the in-frame clones, and not every one. The sample shows some 13,000 clones, 66% of them seen only once. Findings and limits, study-wide: Many TIL product clones were absent from baseline tumor, suggesting clonal contraction.

As for time point: pre-treatment sample, taken before nivolumab and TIL therapy. Tumor tissue came from excised metastases, mostly pleural nodules or supraclavicular lymph nodes. The sequencing used tumor tissue, collected at baseline. The source of this sequence is a woman aged 30 to 85 with non-small cell lung cancer. This sequence joins TRBV28 and TRBJ1-2; D is undetermined. CDR3 nucleotides: TGTGCCAGCAGTTTATGGGCGGAGTATGGCTACACCTTC. Residues: CASSLWAEYGYTF.